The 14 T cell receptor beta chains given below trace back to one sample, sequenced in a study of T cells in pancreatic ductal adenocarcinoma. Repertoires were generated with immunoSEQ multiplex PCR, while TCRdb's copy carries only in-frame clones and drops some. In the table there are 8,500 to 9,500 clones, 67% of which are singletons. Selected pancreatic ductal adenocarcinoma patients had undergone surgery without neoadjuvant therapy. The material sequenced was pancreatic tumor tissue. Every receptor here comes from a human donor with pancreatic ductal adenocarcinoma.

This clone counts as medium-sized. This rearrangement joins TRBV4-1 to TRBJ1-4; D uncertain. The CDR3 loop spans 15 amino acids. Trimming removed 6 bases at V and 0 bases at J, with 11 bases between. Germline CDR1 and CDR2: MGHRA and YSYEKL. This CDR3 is CASREQSATNEKLFF. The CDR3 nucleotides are TGCGCCAGCAGAGAGCAAAGCGCAACTAATGAAAAACTGTTTTTT.

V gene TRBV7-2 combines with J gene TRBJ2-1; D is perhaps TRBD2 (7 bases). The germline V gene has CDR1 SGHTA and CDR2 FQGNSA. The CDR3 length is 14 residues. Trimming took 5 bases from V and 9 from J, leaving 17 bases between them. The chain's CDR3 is CASSRGGREVEQFF. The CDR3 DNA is TGTGCCAGCAGCAGGGGGGGTCGGGAGGTTGAGCAGTTCTTC.

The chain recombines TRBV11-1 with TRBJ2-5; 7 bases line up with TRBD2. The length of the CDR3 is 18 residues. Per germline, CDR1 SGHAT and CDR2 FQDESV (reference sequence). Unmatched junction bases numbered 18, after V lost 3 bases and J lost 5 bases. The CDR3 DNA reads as TGTGCCAGCAGCTTGACCTATGGATGGAGGGAGGGGCTGGAGACCCAGTACTTC. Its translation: CASSLTYGWREGLETQYF.

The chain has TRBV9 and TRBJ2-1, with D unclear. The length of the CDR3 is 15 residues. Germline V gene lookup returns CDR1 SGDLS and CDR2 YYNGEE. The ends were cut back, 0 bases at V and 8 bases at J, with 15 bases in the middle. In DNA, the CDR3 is TGTGCCAGCAGCGTAGGGGAAGGGTTGTGGCATGAGCAGTTCTTC. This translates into CASSVGEGLWHEQFF.

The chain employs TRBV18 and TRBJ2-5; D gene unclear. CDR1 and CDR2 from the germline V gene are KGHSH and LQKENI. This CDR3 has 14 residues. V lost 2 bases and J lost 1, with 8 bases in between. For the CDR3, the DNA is TGTGCCAGCTCACCATCTTTCGTCCAAGAGACCCAGTACTTC. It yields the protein CASSPSFVQETQYF. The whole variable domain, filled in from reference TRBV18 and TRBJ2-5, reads NAGVMQNPRHLVRRRGQEARLRCSPMKGHSHVYWYRQLPEEGLKFMVYLQKENIIDESGMPKERFSAEFPKEGPSILRIQQVVRGDSAAYFCASSPSFVQETQYFGPGTRLLVL.

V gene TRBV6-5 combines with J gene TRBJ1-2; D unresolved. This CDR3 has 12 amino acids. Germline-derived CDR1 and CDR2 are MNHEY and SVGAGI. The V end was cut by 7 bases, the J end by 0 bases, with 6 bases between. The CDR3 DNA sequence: TGTGCCAGCAAAAGGGCTAACTATGGCTACACCTTC. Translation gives CASKRANYGYTF.

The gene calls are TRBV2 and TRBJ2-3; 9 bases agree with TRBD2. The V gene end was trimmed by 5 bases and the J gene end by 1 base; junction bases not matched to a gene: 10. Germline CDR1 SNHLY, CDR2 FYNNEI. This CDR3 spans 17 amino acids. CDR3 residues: CASSMLAGVPGTDTQYF. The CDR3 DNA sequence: TGTGCCAGCAGTATGTTAGCGGGAGTACCTGGCACAGATACGCAGTATTTT.

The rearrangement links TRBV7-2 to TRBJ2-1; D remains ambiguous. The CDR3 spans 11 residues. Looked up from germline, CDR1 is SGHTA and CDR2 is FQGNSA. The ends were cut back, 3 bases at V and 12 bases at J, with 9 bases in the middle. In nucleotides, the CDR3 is TGTGCCAGCAGCTTGAATATAGCGCAGTTCTTC. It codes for CASSLNIAQFF.

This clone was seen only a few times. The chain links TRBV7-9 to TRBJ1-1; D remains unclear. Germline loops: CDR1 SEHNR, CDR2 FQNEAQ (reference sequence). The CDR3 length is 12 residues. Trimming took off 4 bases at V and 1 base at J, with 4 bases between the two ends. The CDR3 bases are TGTGCCAGCAGCTCTCAGAACACTGAAGCTTTCTTT. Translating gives CASSSQNTEAFF. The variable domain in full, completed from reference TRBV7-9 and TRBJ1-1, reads DTGVSQNPRHKITKRGQNVTFRCDPISEHNRLYWYRQTLGQGPEFLTYFQNEAQLEKSRLLSDRFSAERPKGSFSTLEIQRTEQGDSAMYLCASSSQNTEAFFGQGTRLTVV.

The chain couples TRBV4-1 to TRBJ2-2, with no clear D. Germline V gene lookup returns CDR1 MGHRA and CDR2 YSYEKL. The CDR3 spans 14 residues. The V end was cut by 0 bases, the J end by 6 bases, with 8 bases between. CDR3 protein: CASSQDKRAGELFF. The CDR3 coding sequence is TGCGCCAGCAGCCAAGATAAGCGTGCCGGGGAGCTGTTTTTT.

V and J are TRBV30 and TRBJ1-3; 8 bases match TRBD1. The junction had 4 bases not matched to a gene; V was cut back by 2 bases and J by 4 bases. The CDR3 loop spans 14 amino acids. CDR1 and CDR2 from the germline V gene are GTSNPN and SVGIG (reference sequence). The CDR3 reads CAWSQDRVGNTIYF. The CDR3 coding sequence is TGTGCCTGGAGTCAGGACAGGGTAGGAAACACCATATATTTT.

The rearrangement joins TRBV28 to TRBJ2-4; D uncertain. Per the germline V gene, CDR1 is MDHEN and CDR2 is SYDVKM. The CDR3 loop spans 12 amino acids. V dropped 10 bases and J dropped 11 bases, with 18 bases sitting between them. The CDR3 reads CATRGPERLQYF. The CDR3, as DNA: TGTGCCACCCGTGGACCTGAACGGCTTCAGTACTTC.

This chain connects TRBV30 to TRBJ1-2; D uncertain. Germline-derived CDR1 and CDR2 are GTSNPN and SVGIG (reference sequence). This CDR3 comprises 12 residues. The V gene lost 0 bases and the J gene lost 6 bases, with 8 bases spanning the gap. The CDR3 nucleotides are TGTGCCTGGAGTGTACGTCGGAATGGCTACACCTTC. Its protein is CAWSVRRNGYTF. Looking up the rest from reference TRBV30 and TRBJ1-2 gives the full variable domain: SQTIHQWPATLVQPVGSPLSLECTVEGTSNPNLYWYRQAAGRGLQLLFYSVGIGQISSEVPQNLSASRPQDRQFILSSKKLLLSDSGFYLCAWSVRRNGYTFGSGTRLTVV.

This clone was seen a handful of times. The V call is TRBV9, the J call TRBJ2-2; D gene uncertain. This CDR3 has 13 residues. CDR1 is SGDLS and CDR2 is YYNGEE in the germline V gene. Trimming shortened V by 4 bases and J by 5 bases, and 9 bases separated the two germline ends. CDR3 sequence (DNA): TGTGCCAGCAGCCGTAGGGTAACCGGGGAGCTGTTTTTT. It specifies CASSRRVTGELFF.